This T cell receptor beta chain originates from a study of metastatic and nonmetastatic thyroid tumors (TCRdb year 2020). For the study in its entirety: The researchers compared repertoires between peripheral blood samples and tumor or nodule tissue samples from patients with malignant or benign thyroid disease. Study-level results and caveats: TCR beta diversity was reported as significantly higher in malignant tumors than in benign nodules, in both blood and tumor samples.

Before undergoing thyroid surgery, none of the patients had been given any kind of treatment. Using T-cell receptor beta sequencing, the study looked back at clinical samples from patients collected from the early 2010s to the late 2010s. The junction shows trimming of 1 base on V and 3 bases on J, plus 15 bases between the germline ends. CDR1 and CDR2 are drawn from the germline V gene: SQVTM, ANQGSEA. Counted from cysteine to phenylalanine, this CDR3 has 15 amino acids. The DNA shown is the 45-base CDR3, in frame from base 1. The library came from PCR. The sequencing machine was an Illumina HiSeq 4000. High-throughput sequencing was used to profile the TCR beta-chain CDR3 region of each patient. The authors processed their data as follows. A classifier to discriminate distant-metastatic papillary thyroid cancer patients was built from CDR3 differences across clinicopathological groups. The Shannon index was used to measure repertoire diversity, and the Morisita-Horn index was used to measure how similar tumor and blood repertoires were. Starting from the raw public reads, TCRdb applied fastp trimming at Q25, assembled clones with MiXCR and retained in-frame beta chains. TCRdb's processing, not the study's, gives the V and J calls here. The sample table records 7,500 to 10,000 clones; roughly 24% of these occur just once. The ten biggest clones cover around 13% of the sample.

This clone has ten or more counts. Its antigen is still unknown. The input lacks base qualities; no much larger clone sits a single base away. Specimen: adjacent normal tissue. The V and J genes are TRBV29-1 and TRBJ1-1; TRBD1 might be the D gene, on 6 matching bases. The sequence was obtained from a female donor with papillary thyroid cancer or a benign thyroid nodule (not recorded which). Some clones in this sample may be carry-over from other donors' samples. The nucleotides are TGCAGCGTTGAAGGAGGGGGGGGAGCTTACACTGAAGCTTTCTTT. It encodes CSVEGGGGAYTEAFF.